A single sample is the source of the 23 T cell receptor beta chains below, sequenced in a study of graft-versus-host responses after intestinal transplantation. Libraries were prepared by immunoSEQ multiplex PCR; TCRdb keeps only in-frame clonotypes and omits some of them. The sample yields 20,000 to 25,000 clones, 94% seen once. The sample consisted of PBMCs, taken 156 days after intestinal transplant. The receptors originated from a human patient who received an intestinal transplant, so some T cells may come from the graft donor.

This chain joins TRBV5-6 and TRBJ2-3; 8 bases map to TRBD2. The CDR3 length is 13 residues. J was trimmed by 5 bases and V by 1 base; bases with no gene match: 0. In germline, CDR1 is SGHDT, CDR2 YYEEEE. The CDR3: CASSLLAGDTQYF. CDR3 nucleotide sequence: TGTGCCAGCAGCTTGCTAGCGGGAGATACGCAGTATTTT. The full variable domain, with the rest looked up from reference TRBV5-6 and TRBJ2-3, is DAGVTQSPTHLIKTRGQQVTLRCSPKSGHDTVSWYQQALGQGPQFIFQYYEEEERQRGNFPDRFSGHQFPNYSSELNVNALLLGDSALYLCASSLLAGDTQYFGPGTRLTVL.

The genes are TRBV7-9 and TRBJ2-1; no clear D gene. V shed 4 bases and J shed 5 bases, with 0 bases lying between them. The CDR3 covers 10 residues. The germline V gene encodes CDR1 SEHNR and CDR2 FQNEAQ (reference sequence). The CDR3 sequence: CASSYNEQFF. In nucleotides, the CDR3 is TGTGCCAGCAGCTACAATGAGCAGTTCTTC. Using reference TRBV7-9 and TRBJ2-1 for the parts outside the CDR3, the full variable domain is DTGVSQNPRHKITKRGQNVTFRCDPISEHNRLYWYRQTLGQGPEFLTYFQNEAQLEKSRLLSDRFSAERPKGSFSTLEIQRTEQGDSAMYLCASSYNEQFFGPGTRLTVL.

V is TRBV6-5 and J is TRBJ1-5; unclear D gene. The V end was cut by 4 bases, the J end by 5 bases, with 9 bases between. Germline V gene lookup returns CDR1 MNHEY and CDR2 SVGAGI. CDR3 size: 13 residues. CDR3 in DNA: TGTGCCAGCAGTTCCAACTGGGATCAGCCCCAGCATTTT. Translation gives CASSSNWDQPQHF.

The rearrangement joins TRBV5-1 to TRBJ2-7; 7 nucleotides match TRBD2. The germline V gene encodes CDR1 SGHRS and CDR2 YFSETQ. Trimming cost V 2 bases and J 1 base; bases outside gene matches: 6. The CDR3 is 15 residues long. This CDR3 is CASSFGGSESYEQYF. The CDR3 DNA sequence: TGCGCCAGCAGCTTCGGGGGGTCAGAGTCCTACGAGCAGTACTTC.

DNA for the CDR3: TGTGCCAGCAGCCGGGACAGGGGGGCCTACGAGCAGTACTTC. Encoded protein: CASSRDRGAYEQYF. The chain uses TRBV7-2 and TRBJ2-7; 11 positions match TRBD1. V was clipped by 5 bases and J by 2 bases; unmatched bases: 2. The CDR3 runs to 14 residues. Germline assignment: CDR1 SGHTA and CDR2 FQGNSA.

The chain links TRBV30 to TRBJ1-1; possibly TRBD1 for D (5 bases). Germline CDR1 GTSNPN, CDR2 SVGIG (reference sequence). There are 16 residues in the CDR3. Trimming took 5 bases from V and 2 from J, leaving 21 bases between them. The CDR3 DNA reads TGTGCCTGGTTGGGGATCCGGGACCCTGACAACACTGAAGCTTTCTTT. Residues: CAWLGIRDPDNTEAFF.

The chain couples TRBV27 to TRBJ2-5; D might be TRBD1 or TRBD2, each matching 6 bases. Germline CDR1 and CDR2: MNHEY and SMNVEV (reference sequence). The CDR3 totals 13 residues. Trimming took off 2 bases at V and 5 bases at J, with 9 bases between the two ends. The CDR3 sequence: CASSLKGGETQYF. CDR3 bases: TGTGCCAGCAGTTTAAAAGGGGGGGAGACCCAGTACTTC.

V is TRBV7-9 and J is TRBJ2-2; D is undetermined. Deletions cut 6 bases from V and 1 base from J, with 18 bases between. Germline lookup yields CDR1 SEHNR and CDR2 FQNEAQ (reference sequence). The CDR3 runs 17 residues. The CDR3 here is CASSWGLWRMNTGELFF. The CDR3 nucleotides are TGTGCCAGCAGTTGGGGTCTGTGGCGGATGAACACCGGGGAGCTGTTTTTT.

For the CDR3, the DNA is TGTGCCATCAGTGAGCCCCCAGATACGCAGTATTTT. Its protein product is CAISEPPDTQYF. The chain combines TRBV10-3 with TRBJ2-3; D call uncertain. Trimming took 2 bases from V and 4 from J, leaving 4 bases between them. This CDR3 has 12 residues. CDR1 and CDR2 from the germline V gene are ENHRY and SYGVKD.

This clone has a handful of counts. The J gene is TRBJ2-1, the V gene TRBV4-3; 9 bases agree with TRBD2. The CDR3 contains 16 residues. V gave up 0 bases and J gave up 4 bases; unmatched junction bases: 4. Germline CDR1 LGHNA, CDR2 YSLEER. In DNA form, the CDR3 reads TGCGCCAGCAGCCAAGAAACAACTAGCGGGTACAATGAGCAGTTCTTC. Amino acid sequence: CASSQETTSGYNEQFF.

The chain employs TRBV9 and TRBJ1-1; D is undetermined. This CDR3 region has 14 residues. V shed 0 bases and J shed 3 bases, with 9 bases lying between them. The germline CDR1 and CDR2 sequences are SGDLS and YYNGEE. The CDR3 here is CASSVGPADTEAFF. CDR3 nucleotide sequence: TGTGCCAGCAGCGTAGGGCCAGCGGACACTGAAGCTTTCTTT.

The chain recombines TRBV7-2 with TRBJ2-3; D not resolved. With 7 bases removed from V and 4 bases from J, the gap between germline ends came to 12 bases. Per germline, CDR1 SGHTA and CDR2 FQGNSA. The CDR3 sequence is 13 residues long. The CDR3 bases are TGTGCCAGCAATCCCTGGGCCTCAGATACGCAGTATTTT. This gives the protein CASNPWASDTQYF.

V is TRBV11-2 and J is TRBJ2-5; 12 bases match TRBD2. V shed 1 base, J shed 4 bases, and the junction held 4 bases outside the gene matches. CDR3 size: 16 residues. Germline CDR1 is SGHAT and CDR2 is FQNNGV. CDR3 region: CASSLATSGSGETQYF. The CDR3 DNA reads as TGTGCCAGCAGCTTAGCGACTAGCGGGAGCGGAGAGACCCAGTACTTC.

In nucleotides, the CDR3 is TGTGCCAGCAGCCCCCGGTTGATAGCGGGGGACTACGAGCAGTACTTC. Its protein is CASSPRLIAGDYEQYF. The rearrangement links TRBV11-3 to TRBJ2-5, with 9 bases matching TRBD2. The DNA end is a closer match to TRBJ2-7, so the J assignment may be wrong. The germline V gene encodes CDR1 SGHNT and CDR2 YENEEA. There are 16 residues in the CDR3.

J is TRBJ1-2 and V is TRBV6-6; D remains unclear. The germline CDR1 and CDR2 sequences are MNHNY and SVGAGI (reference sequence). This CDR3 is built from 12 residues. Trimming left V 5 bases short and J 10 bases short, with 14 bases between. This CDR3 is CASSKLRFAYTF. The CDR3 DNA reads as TGTGCCAGCAGTAAATTGCGTTTCGCCTACACCTTC.

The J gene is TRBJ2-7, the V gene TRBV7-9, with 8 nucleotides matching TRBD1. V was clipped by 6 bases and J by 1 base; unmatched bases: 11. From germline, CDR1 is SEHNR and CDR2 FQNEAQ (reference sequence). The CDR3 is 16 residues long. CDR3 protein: CASRGQDPVDSYEQYF. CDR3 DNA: TGTGCCAGCAGGGGACAGGATCCGGTTGATTCCTACGAGCAGTACTTC.

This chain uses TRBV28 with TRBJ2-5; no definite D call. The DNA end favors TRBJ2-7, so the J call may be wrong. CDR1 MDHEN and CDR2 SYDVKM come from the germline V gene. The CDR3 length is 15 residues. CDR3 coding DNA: TGTGCCAGCAGTTTTCGCCAGGCGAGCTCCTACGAGCAGTACTTC. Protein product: CASSFRQASSYEQYF.

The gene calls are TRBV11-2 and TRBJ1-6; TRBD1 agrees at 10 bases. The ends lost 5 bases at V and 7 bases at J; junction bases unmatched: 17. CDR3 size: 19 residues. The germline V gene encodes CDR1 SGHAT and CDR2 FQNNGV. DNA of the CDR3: TGTGCCAGCAGCCGCCGGGACAGGGGACGTCTTATTCTCAATTCACCCCTCCACTTT. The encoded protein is CASSRRDRGRLILNSPLHF.

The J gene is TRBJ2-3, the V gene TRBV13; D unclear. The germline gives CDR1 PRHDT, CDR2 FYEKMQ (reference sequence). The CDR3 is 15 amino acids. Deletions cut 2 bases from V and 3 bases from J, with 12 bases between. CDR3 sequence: CASSLLLVVTDTQYF. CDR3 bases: TGTGCCAGCAGCTTACTGCTAGTGGTAACAGATACGCAGTATTTT.

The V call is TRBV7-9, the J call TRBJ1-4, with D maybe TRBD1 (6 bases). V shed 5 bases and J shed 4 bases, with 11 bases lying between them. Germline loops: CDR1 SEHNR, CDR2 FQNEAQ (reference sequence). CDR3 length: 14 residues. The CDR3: CASSPLDSNEKLFF. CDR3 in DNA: TGTGCCAGCAGCCCATTGGACAGTAATGAAAAACTGTTTTTT. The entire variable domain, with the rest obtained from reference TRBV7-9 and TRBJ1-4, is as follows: DTGVSQNPRHKITKRGQNVTFRCDPISEHNRLYWYRQTLGQGPEFLTYFQNEAQLEKSRLLSDRFSAERPKGSFSTLEIQRTEQGDSAMYLCASSPLDSNEKLFFGSGTQLSVL.

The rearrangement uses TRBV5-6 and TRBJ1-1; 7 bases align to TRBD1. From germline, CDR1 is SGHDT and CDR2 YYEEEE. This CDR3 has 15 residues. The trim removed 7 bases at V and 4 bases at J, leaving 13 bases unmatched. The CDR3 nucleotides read TGTGCCAGCCGGTTAGCCTTTACAGGGGTCACTGAAGCTTTCTTT. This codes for CASRLAFTGVTEAFF.

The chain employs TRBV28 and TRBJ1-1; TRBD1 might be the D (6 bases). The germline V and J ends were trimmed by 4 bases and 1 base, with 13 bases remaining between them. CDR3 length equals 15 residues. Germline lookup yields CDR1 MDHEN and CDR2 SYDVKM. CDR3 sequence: CASSSTGTRNTEAFF. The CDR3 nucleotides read TGTGCCAGCAGTTCCACCGGGACAAGGAACACTGAAGCTTTCTTT.

Here the CDR3 reads CAWSSLGGDTQYF. In DNA form, the CDR3 reads TGTGCCTGGAGCTCCCTCGGGGGGGATACGCAGTATTTT. V gene TRBV30 combines with J gene TRBJ2-3, with 7 nucleotides matching TRBD2. This CDR3 spans 13 amino acids. Germline V CDR1 and CDR2: GTSNPN, SVGIG (reference sequence). J lost 6 bases, V lost 3 bases, and 6 bases had no gene match.